This T cell receptor beta chain was sequenced in a study of T cells in Graves' hyperthyroidism and ophthalmopathy. Notes on the study in general: Clonotypes that were expanded in thyroid above 0.001 mostly appeared in blood too.

This clonotype was seen repeatedly, ten times or more. The antigen is not known. RNA transcripts were the template for amplifying TCR beta CDR3 regions. With the HTBI primer set, the TCR CDR3 went through a first round of RT-PCR. TCRdb reprocessed the multiplex PCR reads via MiXCR and lists one record per CDR3 protein. The sample lists some 690,000 distinct CDR3 sequences; approximately 15% were seen once. Graves' hyperthyroidism without ophthalmopathy progression within 18 months was termed stable. PBMCs stemmed from around 10 ml fresh peripheral blood. V lost 7 bases and J 0 bases, leaving 12 bases between the germline ends. The CDR3 has 14 amino acids.

The J gene is TRBJ1-1, the V gene TRBV12-3 or TRBV12-4, with unresolved D. Sequencing was carried out using blood. The sequence was obtained from a man over 45 with Graves' hyperthyroidism. The chain's CDR3 is CASTLGFMNTEAFF. The CDR3 coding sequence is TGTGCCAGCACACTGGGGTTCATGAACACTGAAGCTTTCTTT.